The rows below give T cell receptor beta chains drawn from one sample of a study of T cell responses to AZD1222 COVID-19 vaccine. The repertoire was sequenced with immunoSEQ multiplex PCR; TCRdb's copy has only in-frame clones and lacks some. The sample contains 75,000 to 100,000 clones, around 88% of which appear only once. The sequences come from peripheral blood, collected on day 0 of AZD1222 vaccination. Receptors originate from an adult in good health. CDR3s include the opening cysteine and the closing phenylalanine or tryptophan. A D gene is named only where the DNA matches it firmly. Clone size is shown for a subset of rows, as once, few, many or a class of expanded clone.

.,.,15,TRBV4-3,TRBJ2-3,CASSQDAQGADTQYF,TGCGCCAGCAGCCAAGATGCCCAGGGCGCAGATACGCAGTATTTT
.,once,15,TRBV5-1,TRBJ2-2,CASSRAGGDTGELFF,TGCGCCAGCAGCCGGGCGGGTGGTGACACCGGGGAGCTGTTTTTT
TRBD2,.,15,TRBV28,TRBJ2-7,CASSNLGLAGYEQYF,TGTGCCAGCAGCAACCTGGGACTAGCAGGCTACGAGCAGTACTTC
.,once,15,TRBV5-1,TRBJ1-5,CASSLARDYYQPQHF,TGCGCCAGCAGCTTGGCCCGGGATTACTATCAGCCCCAGCATTTT
.,.,14,TRBV20-1,TRBJ1-1,CSASDTGRNTEAFF,TGCAGTGCTAGTGATACGGGCAGGAACACTGAAGCTTTCTTT
.,.,15,TRBV4-2,TRBJ1-1,CASSEQELGNTEAFF,TGTGCCAGCAGCGAACAGGAATTGGGGAACACTGAAGCTTTCTTT
.,.,14,TRBV6-5,TRBJ2-7,CASSYSAGPYEQYF,TGTGCCAGCAGTTATTCGGCAGGGCCCTACGAGCAGTACTTC
.,.,15,TRBV5-5,TRBJ1-5,CASSLVQGGGQPQHF,TGTGCCAGCAGCTTGGTCCAGGGTGGGGGTCAGCCCCAGCATTTT
TRBD2,.,15,TRBV19,TRBJ2-1,CATSTSLAGGFEQFF,TGTGCCACCTCCACCTCACTAGCGGGAGGATTTGAGCAGTTCTTC
TRBD1,.,15,TRBV11-3,TRBJ2-2,CASSSGTGHTGELFF,TGTGCCAGCAGCTCCGGGACAGGGCACACCGGGGAGCTGTTTTTT
.,.,16,TRBV9,TRBJ2-7,CASSVAGSGLTREQYF,TGTGCCAGCAGCGTAGCCGGGAGTGGCCTAACTCGCGAGCAGTACTTC
.,.,13,TRBV5-1,TRBJ2-1,CASSLGSLDEQFF,TGCGCCAGCAGCTTGGGAAGCTTAGATGAGCAGTTCTTC
.,.,15,TRBV18,TRBJ2-5,CASSPRGSAQETQYF,TGTGCCAGCTCACCCCGGGGAAGCGCTCAAGAGACCCAGTACTTC
.,.,16,TRBV18,TRBJ1-2,CASSPNRPGPNYGYTF,TGTGCCAGCTCACCAAACAGGCCGGGACCGAACTATGGCTACACCTTC
TRBD1,.,14,TRBV9,TRBJ1-1,CASSSDRGSTEAFF,TGTGCCAGCAGCTCAGACAGGGGGAGCACTGAAGCTTTCTTT
.,.,16,TRBV28,TRBJ1-5,CASSFVHVISNQPQHF,TGTGCCAGCAGTTTTGTGCATGTTATTAGCAATCAGCCCCAGCATTTT
.,.,14,TRBV7-2,TRBJ2-7,CASSLAGVSYEQYF,TGTGCCAGCAGCTTAGCGGGAGTTTCCTACGAGCAGTACTTC
.,.,15,TRBV27,TRBJ2-5,CASKPQVQRWETQYF,TGTGCCAGCAAACCACAGGTCCAGCGGTGGGAGACCCAGTACTTC
.,.,11,TRBV28,TRBJ1-2,CASSLNYGYTF,TGTGCCAGCAGTTTAAACTATGGCTACACCTTC
TRBD2,.,15,TRBV5-4,TRBJ2-7,CASSSGTSGNYEQYF,TGTGCCAGCAGCTCCGGGACTAGCGGAAACTACGAGCAGTACTTC
.,few,15,TRBV18,TRBJ2-5,CASSPRYTAQETQYF,TGTGCCAGCTCACCAAGGTATACAGCCCAAGAGACCCAGTACTTC
TRBD1,.,14,TRBV19,TRBJ1-2,CASSEGTGGRGYTF,TGTGCCAGTAGTGAGGGGACAGGGGGCCGTGGCTACACCTTC
.,.,13,TRBV5-4,TRBJ2-5,CASSSRARETQYF,TGTGCCAGCAGTTCTCGGGCTCGAGAGACCCAGTACTTC
.,once,15,TRBV18,TRBJ1-1,CASSPSGTMNTEAFF,TGTGCCAGCTCACCGTCAGGAACCATGAACACTGAAGCTTTCTTT
TRBD1,.,14,TRBV7-8,TRBJ1-2,CASSFQQGDYGYTF,TGTGCCAGCAGCTTCCAACAGGGGGATTATGGCTACACCTTC
.,.,13,TRBV24-1,TRBJ1-5,CATSGPGNQPQHF,TGTGCCACCAGTGGTCCCGGGAATCAGCCCCAGCATTTT
TRBD2,.,16,TRBV18,TRBJ2-3,CASSRTSGASTDTQYF,TGTGCCAGCTCCCGGACTAGCGGTGCTAGCACAGATACGCAGTATTTT
.,.,16,TRBV7-9,TRBJ2-6,CASSLGSSSGANVLTF,TGTGCCAGCAGCTTAGGCAGCAGCTCTGGGGCCAACGTCCTGACTTTC
.,few,14,TRBV6-5,TRBJ1-1,CASSLLGGNTEAFF,TGTGCCAGCAGCCTTCTCGGGGGGAACACTGAAGCTTTCTTT
TRBD1,.,15,TRBV6-5,TRBJ1-1,CASRTGGFGNTEAFF,TGTGCCAGCAGGACAGGGGGATTCGGGAACACTGAAGCTTTCTTT
.,.,13,TRBV2,TRBJ1-2,CASGGQEARGYTF,TGTGCCAGCGGCGGCCAGGAAGCACGTGGCTACACCTTC
TRBD1,.,17,TRBV7-2,TRBJ1-2,CASSSRTGTLNHYGYTF,TGTGCCAGCAGCTCCCGGACAGGGACCCTCAATCACTATGGCTACACCTTC
.,few,16,TRBV6-5,TRBJ2-3,CASSYPSALSRHTQYF,TGTGCCAGCAGTTACCCCTCGGCTCTTTCACGTCATACGCAGTATTTT
TRBD1,.,15,TRBV28,TRBJ1-5,CASSETGQGNQPQHF,TGTGCCAGCAGTGAAACCGGACAGGGCAATCAGCCCCAGCATTTT
.,.,14,TRBV6-5,TRBJ1-1,CASSYSLRNTEAFF,TGTGCCAGCAGTTACTCGTTACGGAACACTGAAGCTTTCTTT
.,.,15,TRBV3-1/TRBV3-2,TRBJ1-2,CASSQEGRHNYGYTF,TGTGCCAGCAGCCAAGAGGGGAGGCATAACTATGGCTACACCTTC
.,.,15,TRBV11-2,TRBJ1-4,CASSEPTATNEKLFF,TGTGCCAGCAGTGAGCCGACAGCAACTAATGAAAAACTGTTTTTT
TRBD1,.,16,TRBV5-1,TRBJ1-6,CASSLEGQGNNSPLHF,TGCGCCAGCAGCTTGGAGGGACAGGGGAACAATTCACCCCTCCACTTT
TRBD1,.,14,TRBV7-2,TRBJ1-4,CASSPDRGSEKLFF,TGTGCCAGCAGCCCGGACAGGGGTTCTGAAAAACTGTTTTTT
TRBD1,.,17,TRBV27,TRBJ1-1,CASSFEWDRGVNTEAFF,TGTGCCAGCAGTTTTGAATGGGACAGGGGGGTGAACACTGAAGCTTTCTTT
TRBD1,once,15,TRBV7-2,TRBJ2-3,CASSLAQGQGDTQYF,TGTGCCAGCAGCTTAGCCCAGGGACAGGGGGATACGCAGTATTTT
TRBD1,once,15,TRBV28,TRBJ1-6,CASHWRDRGNSPLHF,TGTGCCAGCCATTGGCGGGACAGGGGAAATTCACCCCTCCACTTT